This record covers a single TCR beta chain. Its binding antigen is unknown. No base-level quality is on record; no much larger clone is a single base apart. Libraries were made using the immunoSEQ multiplex PCR assay. A mixture of 60 forward primers for TCR Vbeta segments and 13 reverse primers for TCR Jbeta segments was used in the multiplex PCR. The CDR3 region of rearranged TCR beta genes was amplified from genomic DNA by a multiplex PCR assay. On the Illumina HiSeq System, the amplified TCR beta libraries were sequenced as 87-base-pair reads. The study's processing was this. In a later analysis, about 80 million unique TCR beta chains were counted across the 650 to 750 repertoires, and approximately 11 million of these chains were shared by at least two donors. A nearest-neighbor algorithm error-corrected the raw reads and collapsed the reads into unique sequences, merging closely related sequences to remove PCR and sequencing errors. Alignment of CDR3 sequences to IMGT reference sequences was used to assign V, D and J gene segments. For a sequence to be retained, at least a six-nucleotide match to both a V gene segment and a J gene segment was required. Rearrangements were classified as productive when the CDR3 lacked stop codons and remained in frame with V and J, and all other rearrangements were classified as non-productive. CDR3 was defined according to IMGT convention as the region running from the second conserved V-encoded cysteine to the conserved J-encoded phenylalanine. The earlier analysis of 500 to 600 of the donors excluded sequences that lacked an unambiguous match to a single V gene segment. An earlier analysis of fewer than 750 of the donors classified V segments as functional when productive rearrangements were above 56.7% and as segregating when the standard deviation between donors was above 5%. A statistical classification framework was built to diagnose cytomegalovirus status from the catalog of TCR beta chain sequences. In a later analysis, V and J genes were assigned by comparing TCR nucleotide sequences against IMGT/GENE-DB human TR gene sequences. A later analysis assigned CDR3 sequences and most-parsimonious VDJ recombination scenarios with the TCRdist pipeline. In a later analysis, every TCR beta chain was defined by the combination of its CDR3 amino acid sequence and its V-gene family, and reads without a unique V-gene family were dropped. A later analysis removed several hundred highly shared, low-generation-probability nucleotide sequences to deal with suspected cross-contamination and a sequencing artifact. For each public chain, a later analysis derived a clonal expansion index from normalized ranks of inferred template counts within each repertoire. Generation probabilities in a later analysis came from a VDJ recombination model fitted to out-of-frame rearrangements, and those results were checked against IGoR. Hypergeometric tests were used in a later analysis to score TCR-TCR, TCR-HLA and TCR-CMV co-occurrence, with a repertoire-size bias correction applied to the TCR pairs. A later analysis estimated false discovery rates by permuting HLA or CMV assignments 20 times. In a later analysis, co-occurring TCRs were grouped with DBSCAN, and TCRdist sequence similarity was added when clustering was performed within HLA-allele-positive subsets. Repertoires with fewer than 30,000 or more than 120,000 public chains, plus five repertoires with anomalous nucleotide sharing, were excluded from co-occurrence clustering. TCRdb provides this immuneACCESS table in a form limited to in-frame rearrangements. Some clones are lacking; in checked studies, under half of them reflect an unresolved V gene, and why the rest are absent is not known. The V and J calls and clone size come from that table; D and trimming were worked out from the DNA. Recorded for this sample are approximately 40,000 clones; 70% to 90% of them occurred a single time. The ten largest clones take up about an eighth of the sample.

This sample was taken from a study of cytomegalovirus exposure and HLA in healthy donors (dated by TCRdb to about 2017). Study-level background: According to an earlier analysis of a few hundred of the donors, about 190 million T cells yielded 120 million or so unique TCR beta sequences and less than 300 Gb of sequence data. Around 320 gigabases of sequencing data and approximately 80 million unique TCR sequences were included in an early release covering roughly 700 HLA-typed donors. The genetic ancestry cluster associated with self-reported Caucasian donors included 81% of the 398 genotyped donors. The aim of the study was to test whether cataloging public T cell receptors could identify signatures of past pathogen exposure. Using immunosequencing, the study profiled T cell repertoires from 550 to 750 subjects and related those repertoires to cytomegalovirus serostatus. In addition to the first cohort of 650 to 800 subjects, a separate validation cohort of 130 or so different subjects was used. High-throughput TCR immunosequencing, statistical association of individual TCRs with disease status, and machine learning were combined to predict cytomegalovirus infection status. A later analysis re-examined previously published TCR beta repertoires from around 670 donors and added high-resolution HLA genotyping to investigate patterns of TCR occurrence. Rather than using new phenotypic data, the later analysis identified candidate immune exposures from TCR beta sequences and from how often those sequences occurred across donors. To decide whether each TCR beta V gene segment behaved as functional or pseudogenic, an earlier analysis of 587 of the donors relied on high-throughput TCR beta sequencing. Donor age, sex, ethnicity and CMV serostatus were compiled alongside the repertoire data. Genome-wide SNP genotypes for about 65% of the 666 donors were used in a later genetic analysis, which treated that subset as a discovery cohort. Every discovery cohort repertoire had been produced on one sequencing platform. Class I and class II HLA loci were covered by the typing at four-digit resolution. The number of donors typed differed by locus, with about 629-630 for A, B, C, DRB1 and DQB1, more than 500 for DQA1, 606 for DPA1, and around 460 for DPB1. Five DR-DQ haplotypes were handled as single units for association and clustering because linkage in the cohort was strong. Among over 350 genotyped donors of the cohort, an average of around 240,000 unique TCR beta nucleotide sequences were sequenced per donor, around 18% of them non-productive. Broad study findings and their caveats: In vitro tests confirmed that a few of the cytomegalovirus-associated TCR beta chains recognize cytomegalovirus antigens. Linkage disequilibrium might explain the correlated functional status among segregating V segments, but an unknown experimental factor could not be excluded. In a later analysis, most CMV-associated TCR beta chains were found to appear HLA-restricted, with HLA associations seemingly driven largely by CMV exposure. The earlier analysis of approximately 590 of the donors excluded some 15 rarely observed V segments, including chromosome 9 orphons, because counts were too low. Most TCR sequences were observed very rarely across donors, whereas some public TCRs were present in many individuals. According to a later analysis, TCR association rates differed among HLA loci, with DRB1 alleles showing the most associated TCRs and HLA-C alleles showing the fewest. Immune exposure information for the cohort was limited to CMV serostatus. According to a later analysis, parvovirus B19, influenza, CMV and Epstein-Barr virus appeared linked to several top co-occurrence clusters. In an earlier analysis of 587 of the donors, most TCR beta V segments appeared in productive rearrangements about 87% or about 30% of the time, broadly matching IMGT annotations. A later genetic analysis reported fewer N-insertions in productive TCRs among donors in an Asian-associated ancestry cluster than the roughly 700-donor mean. The authors suggested that the approach could potentially be generalized to other disease states and immunological phenotypes. The sequencing pipeline was judged likely to have produced a cluster of highly shared sequence variants as a technical artifact. A later analysis associated about 17,000 TCR beta sequences with specific HLA alleles at a false discovery rate of 0.05. In a later genetic analysis, a missense DCLRE1C variant was associated with V-gene and J-gene trimming of TCR beta chains, and the association was replicated in an independent cohort. Roughly uniform sequencing depth across donors was assumed in presence/absence analyses, although this assumption may not hold. A later analysis found that HLA-associated TCR beta chains were more clonally expanded and had lower generation probabilities than equally common non-associated chains. Only TCR beta chains were sequenced in this cohort, and the absence of alpha or paired-chain data limited detectable features. A further reported finding was that TCR beta sequences accurately predicted the HLA-A and HLA-B alleles for most subjects in the first cohort. The study gave a list of about 150 TCR beta chains associated with cytomegalovirus. HLA typing was unavailable for some donors at each locus, so association tests used only the typed subset. In both the original and validation cohorts, the classifier was reported to diagnose cytomegalovirus status with high specificity and sensitivity. Assigning TCR associations to individual alleles was difficult when HLA alleles, especially DR and DQ, strongly co-occurred.

The cohort consisted of 670 or so healthy bone marrow donors. Cohort members were all nominally healthy when sampled, although unrecorded immune exposures were likely present. The donor was CMV seropositive and belonged to the group of some 290 seropositive cohort members. A peripheral blood sample was collected from each donor, and TCR beta sequencing was performed on peripheral blood mononuclear cells. Genomic DNA extraction from the blood cell samples was performed with the Qiagen DNeasy Blood Extraction Kit. Sequencing input: PBMCs. This clonotype originated in a woman between 40 and 55 years old in good health and CMV-seropositive.

The CDR3 region reads CASRGTVLYGYTF. The bases read TGTGCCAGCCGGGGGACAGTTCTCTATGGCTACACCTTC. The chain uses TRBV28 and TRBJ1-2, with 7 central nucleotides matching TRBD1. From the cysteine up to the phenylalanine, the CDR3 has a length of 13 residues. CDR3 DNA is the only sequence kept; it has 39 bases, read in frame from the first base. V has 8 bases trimmed and J has 4 bases trimmed; junction bases matching no gene number 7. The germline V gene yields MDHEN for CDR1 and SYDVKM for CDR2.